The 27 T cell receptor beta chains below were found in one sample sequenced in a study of OX40 agonist ivuxolimab in advanced cancers. TCRdb's copy holds only in-frame clones and misses some; the assay was immunoSEQ multiplex PCR. The repertoire holds about 82,000 clones, with around 89% as singletons. This specimen consisted of CD4+ or CD8+ T cells sorted from blood, obtained in a trial of the OX40 agonist ivuxolimab. The source is an adult with an advanced solid tumor such as melanoma, head and neck, liver or kidney cancer.

This chain links TRBV9 with TRBJ1-2; TRBD1 matches 7 bases. This CDR3 has 15 amino acids. With V trimmed by 0 bases and J by 5 bases, 7 bases remained unmatched. Germline V gives CDR1 SGDLS, CDR2 YYNGEE. The CDR3 protein is CASSVDEGAGYGYTF. CDR3 DNA sequence: TGTGCCAGCAGCGTAGATGAGGGGGCCGGGTATGGCTACACCTTC.

This sequence joins TRBV18 and TRBJ2-5; D might be TRBD1 (6 bases). The CDR3 is 16 amino acids. Looked up from germline, CDR1 is KGHSH and CDR2 is LQKENI. V lost 7 bases to trimming and J lost 2 bases, with 20 bases between them. The CDR3 is CASFGGRRSVQETQYF. The CDR3 DNA reads TGTGCCAGCTTTGGGGGCCGCAGGTCAGTACAAGAGACCCAGTACTTC.

This sequence joins TRBV5-4 and TRBJ2-7, with a weak D call TRBD1 (6 bases). This CDR3 contains 18 residues. Trimming took off 0 bases at V and 1 base at J, with 20 bases between the two ends. Germline lookup yields CDR1 SGHNT and CDR2 YYREEE (reference sequence). DNA for the CDR3: TGTGCCAGCAGCTTGGAAGATCTCGCCGGGACATCATCCTACGAGCAGTACTTC. Its translation: CASSLEDLAGTSSYEQYF.

The chain couples TRBV4-1 to TRBJ2-7; D is perhaps TRBD2 (6 bases). Per germline, CDR1 MGHRA and CDR2 YSYEKL. Trimming left V 3 bases short and J 1 base short, with 10 bases between. This CDR3 has 14 amino acids. The CDR3 DNA reads as TGCGCCAGCAGCCACTTTGGGGGGTCCTACGAGCAGTACTTC. It codes for CASSHFGGSYEQYF.

This sequence joins TRBV11-2 and TRBJ2-2; TRBD2 matches 8 bases. The CDR3 loop spans 14 amino acids. CDR1 and CDR2 from the germline V gene are SGHAT and FQNNGV. V dropped 8 bases and J dropped 8; count of bases not matched to a gene: 10. The CDR3 loop is CASAASGGTGELFF. The DNA of the CDR3 is TGTGCCAGCGCGGCGTCGGGAGGGACAGGGGAGCTGTTTTTT.

The CDR3 protein is CASSERGTGYTEAFF. The CDR3 bases are TGTGCCAGCAGTGAAAGAGGGACAGGATACACTGAAGCTTTCTTT. This sequence joins TRBV6-1 and TRBJ1-1; 8 bases line up with TRBD1. Germline CDR1 MNHNS, CDR2 SASEGT. Trimming removed 2 bases from V and 3 bases from J; junction bases left unmatched: 5. The CDR3 has 15 amino acids.

The chain has TRBV5-8 and TRBJ2-3; D gene unclear. The germline V and J ends were trimmed by 5 bases and 4 bases, with 17 bases remaining between them. Germline V gives CDR1 SGHTS, CDR2 YDEGEE. This CDR3 comprises 15 residues. The CDR3 DNA sequence: TGTGCCAGCAGAGTCAGGTCAAAATTTCCAGATACGCAGTATTTT. As protein: CASRVRSKFPDTQYF.

The chain carries TRBV25-1 and TRBJ2-7, with 10 bases fitting TRBD1. The V segment lost 10 bases and the J segment 5 bases; nucleotides outside the gene matches: 8. CDR1 is MGHDK, CDR2 SYGVNS, per germline. The CDR3 extends over 13 amino acids. CDR3 in amino acids: CATTGQGSHEQYF. Here the CDR3 DNA reads TGTGCCACAACGGGACAGGGGTCCCACGAGCAGTACTTC.

V is TRBV7-2 and J is TRBJ2-6; D ambiguous. CDR1 is SGHTA, CDR2 FQGNSA, per germline. CDR3 length: 12 amino acids. The ends were cut back, 3 bases at V and 3 bases at J, with 0 bases in the middle. The CDR3 nucleotides read TGTGCCAGCAGCTTTGGGGCCAACGTCCTGACTTTC. Its translation is CASSFGANVLTF.

The chain employs TRBV9 and TRBJ2-1; TRBD2 matches 8 bases. The V and J ends lost 0 bases and 0 bases, in that order; junction bases with no gene match: 5. CDR3 length: 17 residues. Germline assignment: CDR1 SGDLS and CDR2 YYNGEE. CDR3 amino acids: CASSVGASGFSYNEQFF. The DNA for the CDR3 is TGTGCCAGCAGCGTAGGGGCTAGCGGGTTCTCCTACAATGAGCAGTTCTTC.

The chain employs TRBV2 and TRBJ2-7, with D perhaps assigned TRBD1 or TRBD2 (5 bases each). The CDR3 has 13 amino acids. V gave up 7 bases and J gave up 5 bases, with 15 bases separating them. Germline CDR1 SNHLY, CDR2 FYNNEI. CDR3 DNA: TGTGCCAGCATCACTATTCTGGGACACGAGCAGTACTTC. It codes for CASITILGHEQYF.

The gene calls are TRBV6-6 and TRBJ2-7; D is possibly TRBD2 (6 bases). Per germline, CDR1 MNHNY and CDR2 SVGAGI (reference sequence). The CDR3 extends over 13 amino acids. V lost 2 bases, J lost 2 bases, and 7 bases lay in between. CDR3 DNA sequence: TGTGCCAGCAGTTACGCGGGACCCTACGAGCAGTACTTC. This codes for CASSYAGPYEQYF.

This chain connects TRBV11-3 to TRBJ2-7; 7 positions agree with TRBD1. The germline gives CDR1 SGHNT, CDR2 YENEEA. V lost 4 bases and J lost 3; bases outside the gene matches: 9. This CDR3 spans 15 amino acids. The CDR3, as DNA: TGTGCCAGCAGCTCCCGCTCCGGACAGGTCTACGAGCAGTACTTC. This encodes CASSSRSGQVYEQYF.

This chain connects TRBV28 to TRBJ2-5; D may be TRBD2 (5 bases). V lost 4 bases to trimming and J lost 5 bases, with 17 bases between them. Germline loops: CDR1 MDHEN, CDR2 SYDVKM. The CDR3 extends over 15 amino acids. The CDR3 DNA reads TGTGCCAGCAGTTCAGCGGATGGGGTTTTGGAGACCCAGTACTTC. Amino acid sequence: CASSSADGVLETQYF.

V and J are TRBV11-2 and TRBJ2-3, with D possibly matching TRBD1 (5 bases). CDR1 SGHAT and CDR2 FQNNGV come from the germline V gene. There are 16 residues in the CDR3. V was shortened by 4 bases and J by 2 bases, with 16 bases between the two germline ends. The CDR3 DNA follows: TGTGCCAGCAGCTCCCTCGGCAGGGTTTCCACAGATACGCAGTATTTT. It specifies CASSSLGRVSTDTQYF.

The rearrangement joins TRBV11-3 to TRBJ2-7, with a possible D match to TRBD2 (6 bases). The CDR3 extends over 17 amino acids. The germline V gene has CDR1 SGHNT and CDR2 YENEEA. The V and J ends lost 0 bases and 4 bases respectively, with 19 bases between them. The DNA of the CDR3 is TGTGCCAGCAGCTTAGAAGTGGAACCCGGCGGGAATTACGAGCAGTACTTC. Translation gives CASSLEVEPGGNYEQYF.

This clone was recorded at least ten times. The chain links TRBV7-2 to TRBJ2-1; TRBD2 aligns across 13 bases. The germline V gene has CDR1 SGHTA and CDR2 FQGNSA. The CDR3 loop spans 17 amino acids. V was clipped by 5 bases and J by 9 bases; unmatched bases: 13. The CDR3 is CASSVGTSGAGRSEQFF. In nucleotides, the CDR3 is TGTGCCAGCAGCGTCGGGACTAGCGGGGCAGGGAGGTCTGAGCAGTTCTTC.

The rearrangement joins TRBV9 to TRBJ2-7; D may be TRBD2 (6 bases). Trimming took 0 bases from V and 2 from J, leaving 12 bases between them. The CDR3 length is 15 residues. Germline-derived CDR1 and CDR2 are SGDLS and YYNGEE. The CDR3 spells CASSVGRESAYEQYF. The CDR3 region has the DNA TGTGCCAGCAGCGTAGGACGGGAGTCAGCCTACGAGCAGTACTTC.

This chain connects TRBV5-4 to TRBJ2-3; 7 nucleotides agree with TRBD2. V dropped 0 bases and J dropped 2; count of bases not matched to a gene: 12. Germline loops: CDR1 SGHNT, CDR2 YYREEE (reference sequence). The CDR3 length is 18 residues. The CDR3 bases are TGTGCCAGCAGCTTGGCCTGGGGGGGTTTCGGGGTCACAGATACGCAGTATTTT. Residues: CASSLAWGGFGVTDTQYF.

This sequence joins TRBV7-9 and TRBJ2-7, with 7 bases matching TRBD2. The CDR3 length is 17 residues. The V gene end was trimmed by 5 bases and the J gene end by 3 bases; junction bases not matched to a gene: 16. Germline V CDR1 and CDR2: SEHNR, FQNEAQ (reference sequence). This CDR3 reads CASSDRAGSPLGYEQYF. The CDR3 coding sequence is TGTGCCAGCAGCGATAGAGCGGGATCCCCCCTGGGCTACGAGCAGTACTTC.

The chain has TRBV19 and TRBJ2-5, with TRBD1 matching over 11 bases. The CDR3 sequence is 16 residues long. Germline trimming cut 0 bases from V and 4 bases from J; bases unmatched to any gene: 4. Germline-derived CDR1 and CDR2 are LNHDA and SQIVND (reference sequence). CDR3 nucleotide sequence: TGTGCCAGTAGTATAGAGGGGACAGGGGGTCGAGAGACCCAGTACTTC. It encodes CASSIEGTGGRETQYF.

The chain carries TRBV7-9 and TRBJ1-1, with D hard to call. CDR3 length: 13 residues. Germline assignment: CDR1 SEHNR and CDR2 FQNEAQ (reference sequence). V dropped 3 bases and J dropped 0 bases, with 5 bases sitting between them. The CDR3 reads CASSFTLNTEAFF. The CDR3 DNA sequence: TGTGCCAGCAGCTTTACCTTGAACACTGAAGCTTTCTTT. Filled out from reference TRBV7-9 and TRBJ1-1, the complete variable domain reads DTGVSQNPRHKITKRGQNVTFRCDPISEHNRLYWYRQTLGQGPEFLTYFQNEAQLEKSRLLSDRFSAERPKGSFSTLEIQRTEQGDSAMYLCASSFTLNTEAFFGQGTRLTVV.

The V call is TRBV6-6, the J call TRBJ1-2, with 12 bases aligning to TRBD1. V dropped 6 bases and J dropped 2; count of bases not matched to a gene: 4. In germline, CDR1 is MNHNY, CDR2 SVGAGI (reference sequence). The CDR3 consists of 15 residues. The chain's CDR3 is CASRGTGGTNYGYTF. CDR3 coding DNA: TGTGCCAGCAGGGGGACAGGGGGCACAAACTATGGCTACACCTTC.

The chain combines TRBV5-1 with TRBJ2-7; 9 bases match TRBD1. V shed 4 bases and J 1 base; nucleotides not matched to a gene: 3. There are 14 residues in the CDR3. Germline CDR1 reads SGHRS; CDR2 reads YFSETQ. The CDR3 is CASSPGQGSYEQYF. Written as DNA, the CDR3 is TGCGCCAGCAGCCCGGGACAGGGTTCCTACGAGCAGTACTTC.

This sequence joins TRBV28 and TRBJ2-3; 14 bases fit TRBD2. CDR1 and CDR2 (germline): MDHEN, SYDVKM. This CDR3 spans 17 amino acids. The V gene end was trimmed by 3 bases and the J gene end by 3 bases; junction bases not matched to a gene: 5. In DNA, the CDR3 is TGTGCCAGCAGTTTGGGGACTAGCGGGAGATCTACAGATACGCAGTATTTT. It yields the protein CASSLGTSGRSTDTQYF.

The gene calls are TRBV7-9 and TRBJ2-1; 12 bases are shared with TRBD1. Per germline, CDR1 SEHNR and CDR2 FQNEAQ (reference sequence). With V trimmed by 2 bases and J by 7 bases, 15 bases remained unmatched. The CDR3 totals 19 residues. CDR3 nucleotides: TGTGCCAGCAGCTTATCCGGGACAGGGGGCGGAGGAGTATGGAATGAGCAGTTCTTC. This encodes CASSLSGTGGGGVWNEQFF.

The chain employs TRBV2 and TRBJ2-7; perhaps TRBD2 as D (5 bases). The CDR3 covers 16 residues. V was trimmed by 6 bases and J by 1 base, leaving 19 bases between them. Looked up from germline, CDR1 is SNHLY and CDR2 is FYNNEI. CDR3 coding DNA: TGTGCCAGCAGGGACTCCATAGCGTTTAGTTCCTACGAGCAGTACTTC. Its protein is CASRDSIAFSSYEQYF.